This T cell receptor (beta chain) was recovered during a study of CD8+ T cells in alopecia areata. Study summary: Dosing with tofacitinib proceeded for 6 to 18 months, followed by 6 months off drug.

Germline V lookup: CDR1 MNHEY, CDR2 SMNVEV (reference sequence). This CDR3 is 12 amino acids long. V was shortened by 9 bases and J by 6 bases, with 15 bases between the two germline ends. Broader study findings: Although TCR sharing was seen in mice, sharing across patients was less clear, possibly for HLA-related reasons. Lesional scalp, notably in alopecia totalis/universalis, had clonality above that of normal scalp.

Treatment specified: oral pan-JAK inhibitor, 5-10 mg twice daily. Punch biopsies of lesional scalp, plus peripheral blood, were taken from alopecia areata patients. Worth noting for this clone: Its antigen is currently unknown.

TCR sequencing used cDNA made by reverse transcription of extracted RNA. The method was immunoSEQ multiplex PCR; TCRdb's version includes in-frame clones alone and lacks a portion of them. The table includes roughly 180,000 clones, approximately 50% detected once. This material consisted of CD8+ T cells sorted from blood, taken around week 53, from a patient treated with tofacitinib. The rearrangement uses TRBV27 and TRBJ2-7, with D perhaps matching TRBD1 (6 bases). The receptor comes from a human donor with alopecia areata. Written as DNA, the CDR3 is TGTGCCAGTCTGGGACACTGGGGCGAGCAGTACTTC. Translated: CASLGHWGEQYF.